This T cell receptor beta chain was retrieved from a study of OX40 agonist ivuxolimab in advanced cancers. Study as a whole: Given to patients was ivuxolimab, an agonistic anti-OX40 (CD134) antibody. Averaging approximately 60 years in age, with a range of roughly 23 to 80, the cohort was about 86% male. Whole-study findings and limits: It was also the case that some nonresponders had low normalized T-cell clonal expansion.

This CDR3 comprises 16 residues. The trim removed 4 bases at V and 6 bases at J, leaving 12 bases unmatched. In germline, CDR1 is SNHLY, CDR2 FYNNEI. Libraries were prepared by immunoSEQ multiplex PCR; TCRdb keeps only in-frame clonotypes and omits some of them. The profile shows approximately 75,000 clones, about 92% of them singletons. The table lists this clone with a count of one. The antigen remains undetermined. The timepoints at which blood was sampled were baseline, cycle 4 day 1, and cycle 7 day 1. This sample comprised CD4+ or CD8+ T cells sorted from blood, obtained in a trial of the OX40 agonist ivuxolimab. The chain carries TRBV2 and TRBJ1-2; 9 bases line up with TRBD1. The clonotype was recovered from an adult with an advanced solid tumor such as melanoma, head and neck, liver or kidney cancer. The CDR3 loop is CASSGPAGTGMDGYTF. CDR3 bases: TGTGCCAGCAGTGGACCGGCTGGGACAGGGATGGATGGCTACACCTTC.